A selection of T cell receptor beta chains follows, all from one sample in a study of neurological immune-mediated disorders. TCRdb recomputed calls from the 5' RACE reads with MiXCR, one row per CDR3 protein. This table holds tens of thousands of distinct CDR3 sequences, 2% to 2.5% found once. The sequenced sample consisted of PBMCs. These receptors originate from a man aged 45-60 years with multiple sclerosis. Each CDR3 is given without its conserved first and last residue. Each record gives: D gene, J gene, V gene, CDR3 protein. D genes are given only for firm matches.

TRBD2 TRBJ2-3 TRBV6-6 ASSSSASGGARDTQY
. TRBJ2-2 TRBV4-3 ASSPQGEGSRTGELF
. TRBJ2-7 TRBV29-1 SVESQGYEQY
. TRBJ1-2 TRBV6-6 ASSPFDIPYGYT
. TRBJ2-7 TRBV18 ASSRAGGSYEQY
. TRBJ1-6 TRBV24-1 ATSDSGRNSPLH
. TRBJ1-1 TRBV5-1 ASSLETLTNPA
. TRBJ1-6 TRBV5-1 ASSLVPGSSYNSPLH
. TRBJ2-7 TRBV5-1 ASSLAADYEQY
. TRBJ1-1 TRBV20-1 SARDPGSLNTEAF
TRBD1 TRBJ1-6 TRBV9 ASSDGQGWVLH
. TRBJ1-2 TRBV10-2 ASRIALGSYGYT
. TRBJ2-1 TRBV20-1 SAARSLGSGGGYNEQF
. TRBJ2-5 TRBV20-1 SARFGGPTGQGFLKTQY
TRBD1 TRBJ1-5 TRBV20-1 SARAGQGVGQPQH
. TRBJ2-7 TRBV12-3/TRBV12-4 ASSPSLYEQY
. TRBJ2-1 TRBV7-2 ASSLGFGYYNEQF
. TRBJ2-7 TRBV7-2 ASSPHSGVYEQY
. TRBJ2-7 TRBV5-1 ASSLDNSYEQY
TRBD1 TRBJ1-2 TRBV30 AWVRQGFLVGYT